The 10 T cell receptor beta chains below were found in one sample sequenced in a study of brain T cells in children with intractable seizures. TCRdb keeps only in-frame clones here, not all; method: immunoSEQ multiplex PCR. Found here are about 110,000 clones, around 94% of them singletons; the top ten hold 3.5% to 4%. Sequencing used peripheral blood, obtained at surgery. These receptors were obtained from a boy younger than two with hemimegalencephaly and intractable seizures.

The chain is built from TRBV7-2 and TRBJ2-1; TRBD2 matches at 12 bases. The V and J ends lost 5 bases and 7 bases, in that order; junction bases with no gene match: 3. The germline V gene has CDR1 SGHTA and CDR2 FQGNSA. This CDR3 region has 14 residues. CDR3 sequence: CASSALAGGNEQFF. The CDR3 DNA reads TGTGCCAGCAGCGCACTAGCGGGAGGTAATGAGCAGTTCTTC.

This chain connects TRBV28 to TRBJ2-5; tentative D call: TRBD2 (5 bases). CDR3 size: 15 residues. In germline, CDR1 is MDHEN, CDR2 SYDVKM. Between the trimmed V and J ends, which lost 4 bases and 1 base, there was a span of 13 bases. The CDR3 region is CASSSPGEPQETQYF. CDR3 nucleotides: TGTGCCAGCAGTTCCCCCGGGGAGCCCCAAGAGACCCAGTACTTC.

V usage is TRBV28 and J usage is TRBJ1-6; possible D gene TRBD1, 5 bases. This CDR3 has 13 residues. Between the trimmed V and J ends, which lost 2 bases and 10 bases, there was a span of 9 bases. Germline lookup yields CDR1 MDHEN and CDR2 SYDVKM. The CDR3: CASSLGGGSPLHF. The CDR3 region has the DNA TGTGCCAGCAGTTTAGGGGGAGGATCACCCCTCCACTTT.

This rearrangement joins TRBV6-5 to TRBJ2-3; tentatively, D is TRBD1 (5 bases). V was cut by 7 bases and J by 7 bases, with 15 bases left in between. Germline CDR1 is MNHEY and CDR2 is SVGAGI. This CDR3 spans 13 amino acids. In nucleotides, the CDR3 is TGTGCCAGCACGACCGCACAGGCCAATACGCAGTATTTT. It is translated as CASTTAQANTQYF.

The CDR3 nucleotides are TGTGCCAGCAGTTTAACGGCGGGAGCGGAGACCCAGTACTTC. Translation gives CASSLTAGAETQYF. The V and J genes are TRBV27 and TRBJ2-5; 7 positions match TRBD2. V lost 2 bases to trimming and J lost 5 bases; unmatched junction nucleotides: 5. There are 14 residues in the CDR3. The germline CDR1 and CDR2 sequences are MNHEY and SMNVEV (reference sequence).

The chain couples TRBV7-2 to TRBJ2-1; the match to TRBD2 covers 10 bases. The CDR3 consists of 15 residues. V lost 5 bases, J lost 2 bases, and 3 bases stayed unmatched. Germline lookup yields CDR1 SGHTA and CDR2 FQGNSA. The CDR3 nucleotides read TGTGCCAGCAGCCTCCTAGCGGGAGCCTACAATGAGCAGTTCTTC. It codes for CASSLLAGAYNEQFF.

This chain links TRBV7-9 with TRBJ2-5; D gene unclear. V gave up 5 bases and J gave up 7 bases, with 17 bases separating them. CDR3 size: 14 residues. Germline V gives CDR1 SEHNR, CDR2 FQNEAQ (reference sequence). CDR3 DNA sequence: TGTGCCAGCAGCCCCGGACCGATGACTTCGACCCAGTACTTC. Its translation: CASSPGPMTSTQYF.

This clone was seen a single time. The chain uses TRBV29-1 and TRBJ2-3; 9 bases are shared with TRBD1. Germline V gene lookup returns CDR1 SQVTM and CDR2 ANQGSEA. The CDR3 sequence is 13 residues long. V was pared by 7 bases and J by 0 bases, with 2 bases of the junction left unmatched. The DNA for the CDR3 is TGCAGCGCCGGGACAGGGAGCACAGATACGCAGTATTTT. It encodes CSAGTGSTDTQYF.

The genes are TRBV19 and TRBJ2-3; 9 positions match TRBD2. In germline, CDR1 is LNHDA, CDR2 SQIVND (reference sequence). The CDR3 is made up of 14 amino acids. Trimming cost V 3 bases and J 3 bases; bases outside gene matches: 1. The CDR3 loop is CASSMTSGTDTQYF. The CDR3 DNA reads TGTGCCAGTAGTATGACTAGCGGAACAGATACGCAGTATTTT.

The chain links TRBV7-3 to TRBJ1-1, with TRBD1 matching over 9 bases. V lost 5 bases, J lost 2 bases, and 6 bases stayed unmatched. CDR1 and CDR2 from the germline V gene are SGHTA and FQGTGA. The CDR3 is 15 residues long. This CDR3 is CASSLAGQGNTEAFF. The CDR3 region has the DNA TGTGCCAGCAGCCTCGCGGGACAGGGCAACACTGAAGCTTTCTTT.